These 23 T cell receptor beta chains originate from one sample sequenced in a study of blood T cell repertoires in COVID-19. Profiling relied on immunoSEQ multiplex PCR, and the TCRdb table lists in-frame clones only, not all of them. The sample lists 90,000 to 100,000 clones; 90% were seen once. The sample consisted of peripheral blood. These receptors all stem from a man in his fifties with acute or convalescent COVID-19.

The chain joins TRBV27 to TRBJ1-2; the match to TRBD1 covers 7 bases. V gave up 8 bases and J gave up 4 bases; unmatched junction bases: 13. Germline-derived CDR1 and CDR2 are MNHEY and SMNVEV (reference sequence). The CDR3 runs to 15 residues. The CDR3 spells CASGRRGPQGYGYTF. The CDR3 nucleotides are TGTGCCAGCGGAAGAAGGGGGCCACAGGGCTATGGCTACACCTTC.

The CDR3 region is CASSVGGSHRELFF. The CDR3 DNA reads as TGTGCCAGCAGCGTAGGGGGCAGCCACAGGGAGCTGTTTTTT. The rearrangement uses TRBV9 and TRBJ2-2, with D perhaps TRBD1 (5 bases). Trimming shortened V by 0 bases and J by 9 bases, and 12 bases separated the two germline ends. CDR3 length: 14 residues. The germline V gene has CDR1 SGDLS and CDR2 YYNGEE.

CDR3 bases: TGTGCCAGCAGCTATGGGACAGGGGGGTCCTACAATGAGCAGTTCTTC. Its protein product is CASSYGTGGSYNEQFF. The rearrangement links TRBV4-2 to TRBJ2-1; the match to TRBD1 covers 11 bases. The germline CDR1 and CDR2 sequences are LGHNA and YNFKEQ. The CDR3 extends over 16 amino acids. V lost 5 bases and J lost 1; bases outside the gene matches: 4.

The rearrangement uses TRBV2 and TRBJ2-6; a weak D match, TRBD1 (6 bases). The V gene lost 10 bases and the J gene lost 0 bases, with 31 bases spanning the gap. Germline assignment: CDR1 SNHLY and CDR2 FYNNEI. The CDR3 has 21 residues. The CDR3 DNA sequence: TGTGCCACCCTCACTCTACCCCGGGCCACAGGGACCCTCTCTGGGGCCAACGTCCTGACTTTC. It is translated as CATLTLPRATGTLSGANVLTF.

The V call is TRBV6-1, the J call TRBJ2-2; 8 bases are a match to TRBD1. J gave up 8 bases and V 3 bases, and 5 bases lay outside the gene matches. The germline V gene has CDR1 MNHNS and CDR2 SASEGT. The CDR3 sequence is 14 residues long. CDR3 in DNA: TGTGCCAGCAGTGAGATAAACAGGGGGGGGGAGCTGTTTTTT. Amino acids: CASSEINRGGELFF.

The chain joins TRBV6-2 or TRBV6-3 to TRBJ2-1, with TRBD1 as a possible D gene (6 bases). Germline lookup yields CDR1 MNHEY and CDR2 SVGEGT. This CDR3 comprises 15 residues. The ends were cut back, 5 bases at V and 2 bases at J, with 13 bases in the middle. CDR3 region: CASSKTGSPYNEQFF. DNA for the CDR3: TGTGCCAGCAGTAAAACAGGGTCGCCCTACAATGAGCAGTTCTTC.

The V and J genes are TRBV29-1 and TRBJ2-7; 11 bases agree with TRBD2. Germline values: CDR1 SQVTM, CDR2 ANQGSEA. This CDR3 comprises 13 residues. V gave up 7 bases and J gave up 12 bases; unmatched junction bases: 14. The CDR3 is CSATSGTPSLLYF. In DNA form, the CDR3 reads TGCAGCGCGACTAGCGGGACCCCCAGTTTACTGTACTTC.

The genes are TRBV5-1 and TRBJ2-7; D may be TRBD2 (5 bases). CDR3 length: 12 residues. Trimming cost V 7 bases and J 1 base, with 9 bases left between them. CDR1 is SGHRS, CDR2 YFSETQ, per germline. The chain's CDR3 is CASGRDSYEQYF. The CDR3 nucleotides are TGCGCCAGCGGTCGGGATTCCTACGAGCAGTACTTC.

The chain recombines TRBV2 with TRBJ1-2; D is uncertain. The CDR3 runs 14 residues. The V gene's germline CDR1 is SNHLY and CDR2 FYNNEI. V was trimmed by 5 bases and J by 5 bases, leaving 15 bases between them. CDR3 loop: CASSPPQLEYGYTF. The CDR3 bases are TGTGCCAGCAGTCCTCCCCAGCTAGAATATGGCTACACCTTC.

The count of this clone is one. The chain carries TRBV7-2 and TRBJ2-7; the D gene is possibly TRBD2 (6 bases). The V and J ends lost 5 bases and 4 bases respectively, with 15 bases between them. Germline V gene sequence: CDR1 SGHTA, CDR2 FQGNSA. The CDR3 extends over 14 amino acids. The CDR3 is CASSPPVSGYEQYF. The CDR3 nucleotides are TGTGCCAGCAGCCCCCCAGTTAGCGGTTACGAGCAGTACTTC.

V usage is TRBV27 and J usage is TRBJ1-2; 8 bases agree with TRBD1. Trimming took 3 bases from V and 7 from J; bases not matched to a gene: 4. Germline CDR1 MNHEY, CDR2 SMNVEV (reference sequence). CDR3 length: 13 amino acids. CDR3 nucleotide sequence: TGTGCCAGCAGTTTCTCGGACAGGGCTGGCTACACCTTC. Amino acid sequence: CASSFSDRAGYTF.

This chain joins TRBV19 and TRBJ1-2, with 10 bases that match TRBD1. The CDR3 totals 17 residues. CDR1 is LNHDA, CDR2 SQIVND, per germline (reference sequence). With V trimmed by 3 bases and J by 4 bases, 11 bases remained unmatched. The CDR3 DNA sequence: TGTGCCAGTAGTATTGTGGGACAGGGGTTCATGGGCTATGGCTACACCTTC. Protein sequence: CASSIVGQGFMGYGYTF.

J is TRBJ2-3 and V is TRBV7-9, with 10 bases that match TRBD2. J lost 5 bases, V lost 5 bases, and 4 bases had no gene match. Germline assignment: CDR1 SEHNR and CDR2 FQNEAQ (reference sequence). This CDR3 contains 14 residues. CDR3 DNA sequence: TGTGCCAGCAGCCAAGGGACTAGCGTAGATACGCAGTATTTT. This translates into CASSQGTSVDTQYF.

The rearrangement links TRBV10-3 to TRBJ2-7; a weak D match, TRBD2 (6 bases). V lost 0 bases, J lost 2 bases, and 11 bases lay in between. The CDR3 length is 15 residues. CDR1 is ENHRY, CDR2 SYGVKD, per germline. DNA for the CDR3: TGTGCCATCAGTGAGTCGACAGCGGGCCCCTACGAGCAGTACTTC. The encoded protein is CAISESTAGPYEQYF.

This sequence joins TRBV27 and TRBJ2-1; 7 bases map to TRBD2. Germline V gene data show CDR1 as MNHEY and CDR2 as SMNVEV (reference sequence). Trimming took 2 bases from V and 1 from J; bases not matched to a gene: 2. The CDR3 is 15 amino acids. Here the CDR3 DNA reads TGTGCCAGCAGTTTAGTCGGGAGGTCCTACAATGAGCAGTTCTTC. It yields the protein CASSLVGRSYNEQFF.

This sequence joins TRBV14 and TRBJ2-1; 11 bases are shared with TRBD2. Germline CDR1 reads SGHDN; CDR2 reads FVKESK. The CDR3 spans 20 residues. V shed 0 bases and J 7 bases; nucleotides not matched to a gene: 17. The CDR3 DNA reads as TGTGCCAGCAGCCAAGATCGAGGTTTAGCGGGAGGGGAAGCGGGTAATGAGCAGTTCTTC. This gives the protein CASSQDRGLAGGEAGNEQFF.

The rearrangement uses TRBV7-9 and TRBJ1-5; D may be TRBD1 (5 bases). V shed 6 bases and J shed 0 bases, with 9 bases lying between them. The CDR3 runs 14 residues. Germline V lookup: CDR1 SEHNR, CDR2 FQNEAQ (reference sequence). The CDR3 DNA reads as TGTGCCAGCAGTCACGACAGTAGCAATCAGCCCCAGCATTTT. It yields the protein CASSHDSSNQPQHF.

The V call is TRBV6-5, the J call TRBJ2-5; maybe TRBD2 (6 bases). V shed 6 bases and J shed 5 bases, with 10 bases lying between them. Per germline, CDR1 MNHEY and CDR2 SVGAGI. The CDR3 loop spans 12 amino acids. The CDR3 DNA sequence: TGTGCCAGCAGAGGAGGGAGGGAGACCCAGTACTTC. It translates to CASRGGRETQYF.

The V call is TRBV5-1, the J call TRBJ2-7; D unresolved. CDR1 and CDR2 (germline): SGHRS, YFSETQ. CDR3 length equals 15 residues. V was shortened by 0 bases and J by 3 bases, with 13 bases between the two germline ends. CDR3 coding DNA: TGCGCCAGCAGCTTGGAAGCCAGCCCGGGCTACGAGCAGTACTTC. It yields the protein CASSLEASPGYEQYF.

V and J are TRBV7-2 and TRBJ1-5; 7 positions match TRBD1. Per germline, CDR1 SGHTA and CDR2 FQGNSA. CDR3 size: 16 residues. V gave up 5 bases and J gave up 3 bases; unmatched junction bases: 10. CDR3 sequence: CASSPETGFPNQPQHF. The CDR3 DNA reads TGTGCCAGCAGCCCCGAGACAGGGTTTCCCAATCAGCCCCAGCATTTT.

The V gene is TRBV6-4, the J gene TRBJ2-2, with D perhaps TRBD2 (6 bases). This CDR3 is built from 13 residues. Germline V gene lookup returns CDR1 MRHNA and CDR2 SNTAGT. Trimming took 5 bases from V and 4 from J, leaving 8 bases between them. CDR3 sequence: CASSREITGELFF. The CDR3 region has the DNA TGTGCCAGCAGTCGGGAGATCACCGGGGAGCTGTTTTTT.

In nucleotides, the CDR3 is TGTGCCAGCAGCCTTGGACAGGGGGCGACTACCAAAAACATTCAGTACTTC. This encodes CASSLGQGATTKNIQYF. The gene calls are TRBV11-3 and TRBJ2-4, with 11 bases lining up with TRBD1. CDR3 size: 17 residues. Germline assignment: CDR1 SGHNT and CDR2 YENEEA. The junction had 8 bases not matched to a gene; V was cut back by 5 bases and J by 2 bases.

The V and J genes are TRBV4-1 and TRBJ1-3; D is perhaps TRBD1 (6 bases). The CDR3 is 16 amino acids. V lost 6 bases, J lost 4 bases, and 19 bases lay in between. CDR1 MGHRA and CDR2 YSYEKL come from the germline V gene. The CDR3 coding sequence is TGCGCCAGCAGAATTTCCGGGACACTCTTAGGAAACACCATATATTTT. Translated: CASRISGTLLGNTIYF.